The 12 T cell receptor beta chains below all came from one sample that was sequenced in a study of a mutant IDH1 vaccine in newly diagnosed glioma (dated by TCRdb to the early 2020s). The library was produced with the immunoSEQ multiplex PCR assay. Sourced from immuneACCESS, this table was stored by TCRdb with only in-frame sequences that have V and J called. A share of the clones is absent; for the studies checked, an unresolved V gene accounts for under half, and the remainder has no known explanation. In this sample the table shows 50,000 or so clones, roughly 80% of which occur a single time. The ten largest clones represent about 4.3% of the sample. The time point label corresponds to: week 47, end of study. Each vaccine dose was 300 ug of a 20-mer mutant IDH1 peptide in Montanide, given subcutaneously with topical imiquimod. These receptors' antigens are unknown. The specimen was PBMCs, collected from a glioma patient whose treatment included an IDH1 peptide vaccine. The source is a woman younger than 45 with glioma. Some clones in this sample may be carry-over from other donors' samples.

V gene TRBV6-1 combines with J gene TRBJ2-7, with 7 nucleotides matching TRBD1. The CDR3 is 14 residues long. Germline CDR1 reads MNHNS; CDR2 reads SASEGT. V dropped 1 base and J dropped 3; count of bases not matched to a gene: 3. The CDR3 spells CASSEGQGHYEQYF. The CDR3 DNA reads as TGTGCCAGCAGTGAAGGACAGGGACACTACGAGCAGTACTTC.

The genes are TRBV28 and TRBJ1-2; D uncertain. This CDR3 comprises 14 residues. Trimming removed 5 bases at V and 4 bases at J, with 14 bases between. CDR1 is MDHEN, CDR2 SYDVKM, per germline. In DNA form, the CDR3 reads TGTGCCAGCAGTCCTTATGCGGGCAGCTATGGCTACACCTTC. It specifies CASSPYAGSYGYTF.

This rearrangement joins TRBV7-9 to TRBJ1-1; 8 bases fit TRBD1. Per germline, CDR1 SEHNR and CDR2 FQNEAQ (reference sequence). This CDR3 is built from 14 residues. The junction had 6 bases not matched to a gene; V was cut back by 6 bases and J by 3 bases. CDR3 amino acids: CASSPGQGYTEAFF. CDR3 nucleotides: TGTGCCAGCAGTCCCGGACAGGGATACACTGAAGCTTTCTTT.

The rearrangement links TRBV6-5 to TRBJ2-1; D is unclear. The length of the CDR3 is 14 residues. Germline-derived CDR1 and CDR2 are MNHEY and SVGAGI. Trimming took 10 bases from V and 8 from J, leaving 21 bases between them. The CDR3 spells CANPALFIPHEQFF. For the CDR3, the DNA is TGTGCCAACCCCGCACTATTTATTCCCCATGAGCAGTTCTTC.

The CDR3 bases are TGTGCCAGCACCCCCCGAACCTACAATGAGCAGTTCTTC. The encoded protein is CASTPRTYNEQFF. V is TRBV25-1 and J is TRBJ2-1; D unresolved. The CDR3 is 13 residues long. V lost 7 bases, J lost 2 bases, and 9 bases lay in between. The germline V gene encodes CDR1 MGHDK and CDR2 SYGVNS.

V gene TRBV6-5 combines with J gene TRBJ2-7; the D gene is possibly TRBD2 (6 bases). V shed 7 bases and J shed 7 bases, with 20 bases lying between them. The CDR3 extends over 14 amino acids. Germline V CDR1 and CDR2: MNHEY, SVGAGI. This CDR3 reads CASTLVPGLPEQYF. Written as DNA, the CDR3 is TGTGCCAGCACCCTTGTTCCGGGACTTCCTGAGCAGTACTTC.

This chain connects TRBV25-1 to TRBJ1-3; D gene uncertain. Germline V gene data show CDR1 as MGHDK and CDR2 as SYGVNS. The CDR3 is 16 residues long. V gave up 1 base and J gave up 0 bases, with 10 bases separating them. The CDR3 reads CASSEWEAFSGNTIYF. CDR3 DNA sequence: TGTGCCAGCAGTGAATGGGAGGCCTTCTCTGGAAACACCATATATTTT.

This clone appeared a single time. The rearrangement uses TRBV7-8 and TRBJ2-7; D remains ambiguous. Germline V gene lookup returns CDR1 SGHVS and CDR2 FQNEAQ. Trimming removed 5 bases at V and 0 bases at J, with 14 bases between. This CDR3 has 15 amino acids. The CDR3 sequence: CASSTGSAYSYEQYF. The CDR3 DNA sequence: TGTGCCAGCAGCACCGGGTCCGCCTACTCCTACGAGCAGTACTTC. The entire variable domain, with the rest obtained from reference TRBV7-8 and TRBJ2-7, is as follows: GAGVSQSPRYKVAKRGQDVALRCDPISGHVSLFWYQQALGQGPEFLTYFQNEAQLDKSGLPSDRFFAERPEGSVSTLKIQRTQQEDSAVYLCASSTGSAYSYEQYFGPGTRLTVT.

The V and J genes are TRBV7-2 and TRBJ1-1, with D unclear. The CDR3 is made up of 15 amino acids. The germline gives CDR1 SGHTA, CDR2 FQGNSA. V lost 1 base and J lost 7, with 16 bases in between. This chain's CDR3 is CASSLDLGLMDEAFF. Here the CDR3 DNA reads TGTGCCAGCAGCTTAGATCTAGGTTTAATGGATGAAGCTTTCTTT.

V is TRBV5-1 and J is TRBJ2-2; 8 bases line up with TRBD1. The length of the CDR3 is 17 residues. V dropped 1 base and J dropped 5; count of bases not matched to a gene: 10. Per germline, CDR1 SGHRS and CDR2 YFSETQ. The CDR3 protein is CASSLKAPGGGTGELFF. In DNA, the CDR3 is TGCGCCAGCAGCTTGAAAGCCCCAGGGGGCGGGACCGGGGAGCTGTTTTTT.

The V and J genes are TRBV6-6 and TRBJ2-1, with D possibly matching TRBD1 (6 bases). V lost 6 bases to trimming and J lost 4 bases, with 16 bases between them. Germline V gene sequence: CDR1 MNHNY, CDR2 SVGAGI (reference sequence). The CDR3 consists of 15 residues. CDR3 amino acids: CASSPSGVVYNEQFF. Written as DNA, the CDR3 is TGTGCCAGCAGCCCCTCAGGGGTAGTATACAATGAGCAGTTCTTC.

The CDR3 region is CASSPVAGGDEQFF. The CDR3 DNA reads TGTGCCAGCAGCCCCGTTGCGGGAGGGGATGAGCAGTTCTTC. The chain combines TRBV5-6 with TRBJ2-1, with TRBD2 identical over 9 bases. Germline assignment: CDR1 SGHDT and CDR2 YYEEEE. J gave up 8 bases and V 4 bases, and 7 bases lay outside the gene matches. CDR3 size: 14 residues.